This T cell receptor (beta chain) was identified during a study of molecular identifiers for immune sequencing clone quantification. This clonotype has at least ten counts. Each CDR3 protein gets one entry after TCRdb re-called the PCR reads with MiXCR. This table holds approximately 93,000 distinct CDR3 sequences, 20% to 30% found once. The ends were cut back, 7 bases at V and 3 bases at J, with 12 bases in the middle. This CDR3 has 13 residues. Specimen: naive CD8+ T cells from blood, with Jurkat cell RNA spiked in. The sample's subset: FACS-sorted CD8+CD4-CCR7+CD45RA+ naive T cells. The receptor was isolated from a human donor in good health. Some libraries in this study had Jurkat cell RNA spiked in. The chain uses TRBV12-3 or TRBV12-4 and TRBJ2-5, with a tentative D call TRBD2 (6 bases). The CDR3 DNA sequence: TGTGCCAGCACCAATCCGGGGGAAGAGACCCAGTACTTC. This codes for CASTNPGEETQYF.